The 9 T cell receptor beta chains below were found in one sample sequenced in a study of T-cell memory formation after mild COVID-19. TCRdb independently ran MiXCR on the 5' RACE reads; one entry per CDR3 protein. The sample consists of roughly 99,000 distinct CDR3 sequences, under 15% of them appearing once. Source material: PBMCs or a T cell subset sorted from them (not recorded which). All receptors come from a man between 18 and 29 years old who had mild COVID-19 (a few samples of this study predate the infection). Cell type and time point are not known.

This clonotype was picked up a small number of times. The CDR3 here is CASSRDLTGLHSNQPQHF. For the CDR3, the DNA is TGTGCCAGCAGCCGAGATCTGACAGGGCTCCATAGCAATCAGCCCCAGCATTTT. This chain uses TRBV4-2 with TRBJ1-5; 7 nucleotides agree with TRBD1. Germline V gene sequence: CDR1 LGHNA, CDR2 YNFKEQ. The ends lost 4 bases at V and 0 bases at J; junction bases unmatched: 12. This CDR3 spans 18 amino acids.

This clonotype was counted at least ten times. The rearrangement uses TRBV20-1 and TRBJ1-2; no firm D call. V was cut by 6 bases and J by 4 bases, with 18 bases left in between. Per germline, CDR1 DFQATT and CDR2 SNEGSKA (reference sequence). This CDR3 spans 14 amino acids. The CDR3 reads CSAVHGINSYGYTF. CDR3 DNA sequence: TGCAGTGCCGTTCATGGGATTAATAGCTATGGCTACACCTTC.

This clonotype was found many times. The V gene is TRBV20-1, the J gene TRBJ1-1; D is possibly TRBD1 (6 bases). Germline V gene lookup returns CDR1 DFQATT and CDR2 SNEGSKA (reference sequence). V was pared by 5 bases and J by 0 bases, with 10 bases between. This CDR3 region has 13 residues. The CDR3 sequence is CSAQTGMNTEAFF. The CDR3 DNA follows: TGCAGTGCTCAGACAGGTATGAACACTGAAGCTTTCTTT.

The CDR3 DNA is TGTGCCAGCAGTCGGACATTGAACACTGAAGCTTTCTTT. Its protein is CASSRTLNTEAFF. The chain is built from TRBV7-6 and TRBJ1-1, with a possible D match to TRBD1 (5 bases). V was cut by 6 bases and J by 0 bases, with 8 bases left in between. Germline-derived CDR1 and CDR2 are SGHVS and FNYEAQ. The CDR3 spans 13 residues.

The V and J genes are TRBV19 and TRBJ1-4, with D maybe TRBD1 (6 bases). Per the germline V gene, CDR1 is LNHDA and CDR2 is SQIVND (reference sequence). The CDR3 loop spans 14 amino acids. With 5 bases removed from V and 3 bases from J, the gap between germline ends came to 10 bases. Here the CDR3 reads CASSRTDANEKLFF. The CDR3 nucleotides are TGTGCCAGTAGTCGGACAGATGCTAATGAAAAACTGTTTTTT.

This clonotype was picked up many times. J is TRBJ2-7 and V is TRBV6-5; TRBD1 aligns across 9 bases. CDR1 and CDR2 (germline): MNHEY, SVGAGI. The CDR3 is made up of 15 amino acids. Losses at the gene ends were 4 bases for V and 0 bases for J; bases not matched to a gene: 4. The CDR3 protein is CASSLGTGSSYEQYF. The CDR3 DNA is TGTGCCAGCAGTTTGGGGACAGGGAGCTCCTACGAGCAGTACTTC.

This clonotype was observed at least ten times. In DNA form, the CDR3 reads TGCAGTGCTGCCTCAGCGGGGGGGCCCGTAGATACGCAGTATTTT. It codes for CSAASAGGPVDTQYF. The rearrangement links TRBV20-1 to TRBJ2-3, with 10 bases matching TRBD2. Germline V gene sequence: CDR1 DFQATT, CDR2 SNEGSKA (reference sequence). The ends lost 5 bases at V and 5 bases at J; junction bases unmatched: 10. CDR3 length equals 15 residues.

There are a few counts of this clonotype. This chain links TRBV7-3 with TRBJ2-3; no firm D call. CDR3 length: 15 amino acids. Germline assignment: CDR1 SGHTA and CDR2 FQGTGA. With 1 base removed from V and 1 base from J, the gap between germline ends came to 9 bases. CDR3 sequence (DNA): TGTGCCAGCAGCTTAATAGGGTCTGGCACAGATACGCAGTATTTT. It yields the protein CASSLIGSGTDTQYF.

The count of this clonotype is one. V usage is TRBV6-6 and J usage is TRBJ2-1, with a weak D call TRBD2 (5 bases). The germline gives CDR1 MNHNY, CDR2 SVGAGI (reference sequence). The CDR3 spans 15 residues. V lost 6 bases and J lost 0, with 12 bases in between. In DNA form, the CDR3 reads TGTGCCAGCAGCATTAGTGGGAGCTCCTACAATGAGCAGTTCTTC. Translated, it gives CASSISGSSYNEQFF.